This TCR beta chain was profiled in a study of sequential checkpoint blockade in melanoma. Method: immunoSEQ multiplex PCR; TCRdb's copy keeps in-frame clones and lacks some. The repertoire includes fewer than 20,000 clones, about 26% of them detected once, and 7.2% sits in the top ten. Treatment specified: randomized to nivolumab then ipilimumab (arm A) or the reverse (arm B). The CDR3 length is 18 residues. The germline V gene encodes CDR1 KGHSH and CDR2 LQKENI. V dropped 6 bases and J dropped 0; count of bases not matched to a gene: 7. The sequenced sample was tumor tissue (inferred from file names), obtained from a patient given nivolumab and ipilimumab in sequence. The TCR was taken from a human donor with melanoma. The chain joins TRBV18 to TRBJ2-1, with 14 bases that match TRBD2. CDR3 region: CASSGLAGVTGSYNEQFF. Written as DNA, the CDR3 is TGTGCCAGCTCGGGACTAGCGGGAGTCACGGGCTCCTACAATGAGCAGTTCTTC.